This T cell receptor beta chain stems from a study of Graves' ophthalmopathy and Graves' hyperthyroidism. The CDR3 contains 15 residues. Germline trimming cut 3 bases from V and 2 bases from J; bases unmatched to any gene: 4. Germline CDR1 is SGHTA and CDR2 is FQGNSA. TCR beta CDR3 regions were amplified from RNA transcripts. First-round RT-PCR with HTBI primers preceded a second-round multiplex PCR. Using its own MiXCR run on the multiplex PCR reads, TCRdb lists one record per CDR3 protein. The sample has around 340,000 distinct CDR3 sequences; about a sixth are singletons. Sequenced sample: peripheral blood. The sequence was obtained from an adult man with Graves' ophthalmopathy. The J gene is TRBJ2-5, the V gene TRBV7-2, with TRBD1 identical over 9 bases. The CDR3 is CASSFDRGVQETQYF. The CDR3 bases are TGTGCCAGCAGCTTTGACAGGGGGGTACAAGAGACCCAGTACTTC.